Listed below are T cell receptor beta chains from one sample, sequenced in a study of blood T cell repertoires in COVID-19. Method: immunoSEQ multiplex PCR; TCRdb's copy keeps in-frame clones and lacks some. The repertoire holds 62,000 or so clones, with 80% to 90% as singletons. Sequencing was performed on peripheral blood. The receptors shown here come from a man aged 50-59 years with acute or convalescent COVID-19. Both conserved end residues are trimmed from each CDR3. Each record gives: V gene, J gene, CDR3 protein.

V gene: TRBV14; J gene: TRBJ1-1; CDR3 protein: ASSPPILSTEAF
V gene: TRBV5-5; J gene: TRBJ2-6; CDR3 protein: ASSPLTGSGANVLT
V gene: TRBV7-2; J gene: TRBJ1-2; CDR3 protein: ASSAAVFYGYT
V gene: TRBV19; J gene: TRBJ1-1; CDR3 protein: ASRQDRLIMNTEAF
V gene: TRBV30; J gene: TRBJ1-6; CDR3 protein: AWKGTGENSPLH
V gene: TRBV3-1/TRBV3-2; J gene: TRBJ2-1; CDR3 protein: ASSHSGTSYEQF
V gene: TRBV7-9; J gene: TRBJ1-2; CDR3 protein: ASSSLTGGGYT
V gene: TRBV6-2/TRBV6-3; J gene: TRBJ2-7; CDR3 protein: ASSPWTSGYEQY
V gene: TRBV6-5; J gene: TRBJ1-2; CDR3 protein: ASSYSGDSSDGYT
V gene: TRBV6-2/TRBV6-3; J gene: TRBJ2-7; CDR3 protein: ASSYLGTRLDYEQY
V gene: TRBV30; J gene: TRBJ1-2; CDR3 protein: AFDPGGVYGYT
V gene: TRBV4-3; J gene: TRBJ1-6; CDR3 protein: ASSTGRDSSSNSPLH
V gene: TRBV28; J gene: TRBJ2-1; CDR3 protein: ASSLYEGVGYNEQF
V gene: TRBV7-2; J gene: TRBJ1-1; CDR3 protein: ASSSSQLSGTEAF
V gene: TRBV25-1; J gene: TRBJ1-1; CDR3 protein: ASRPQGGNTEAF
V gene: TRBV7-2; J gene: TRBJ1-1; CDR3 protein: ASSLVTRDTEAF
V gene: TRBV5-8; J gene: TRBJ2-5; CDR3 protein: ASSLEGQGSSETQY
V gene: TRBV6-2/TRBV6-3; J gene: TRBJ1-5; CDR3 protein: ASSYGRNNQPQH
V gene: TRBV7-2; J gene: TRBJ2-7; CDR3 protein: ASSYGSGRASAYEQY
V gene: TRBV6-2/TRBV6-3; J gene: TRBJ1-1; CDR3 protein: ASSQAGRDTEAF